What follows are 13 T cell receptor beta chains derived from one specimen sequenced in a study of siplizumab effects on memory and regulatory T cells. Some clones are missing from TCRdb's copy, which holds only in-frame ones; the method was immunoSEQ multiplex PCR. The top ten hold 0.031% of the sample, which has over 85,000 clones, roughly 96% seen once. The sequencing sample was made of naive CD4+ T cells sorted from blood. The receptors were sampled from a human donor in good health.

V is TRBV19 and J is TRBJ1-6, with TRBD1 identical over 10 bases. This CDR3 region has 15 residues. V was pared by 6 bases and J by 10 bases, with 9 bases of the junction left unmatched. Germline assignment: CDR1 LNHDA and CDR2 SQIVND (reference sequence). As DNA, the CDR3 is TGTGCCAGTAGCGAAACCGGGACAGGGGCCTCACCCCTCCACTTT. It codes for CASSETGTGASPLHF.

The rearrangement links TRBV19 to TRBJ1-5; possibly TRBD1 for D (5 bases). This CDR3 spans 14 amino acids. Between the trimmed V and J ends, which lost 4 bases and 5 bases, there was a span of 12 bases. In germline, CDR1 is LNHDA, CDR2 SQIVND (reference sequence). CDR3: CASSTARGDQPQHF. The DNA of the CDR3 is TGTGCCAGTAGTACGGCTCGGGGGGATCAGCCCCAGCATTTT. Supplemented by reference TRBV19 and TRBJ1-5, the full variable domain reads DGGITQSPKYLFRKEGQNVTLSCEQNLNHDAMYWYRQDPGQGLRLIYYSQIVNDFQKGDIAEGYSVSREKKESFPLTVTSAQKNPTAFYLCASSTARGDQPQHFGDGTRLSIL.

This chain connects TRBV7-9 to TRBJ1-2; no definite D call. CDR1 and CDR2 from the germline V gene are SEHNR and FQNEAQ (reference sequence). The CDR3 is made up of 16 amino acids. Trimming shortened V by 5 bases and J by 0 bases, and 16 bases separated the two germline ends. CDR3 sequence: CASSPSQVGTNYGYTF. As DNA, the CDR3 is TGTGCCAGCAGCCCCTCCCAAGTGGGGACTAACTATGGCTACACCTTC.

V is TRBV6-5 and J is TRBJ1-6, with 7 bases fitting TRBD1. The V and J ends lost 7 bases and 9 bases, in that order; junction bases with no gene match: 9. The CDR3 runs to 14 residues. In germline, CDR1 is MNHEY, CDR2 SVGAGI. The CDR3 spells CASIPGTAASPLHF. The CDR3 coding sequence is TGTGCCAGCATTCCCGGGACAGCCGCTTCACCCCTCCACTTT.

The chain combines TRBV5-1 with TRBJ2-1, with 9 bases aligning to TRBD1. Germline V gene sequence: CDR1 SGHRS, CDR2 YFSETQ. The CDR3 is 15 residues long. V trimming: 4 bases; J trimming: 6 bases; junction bases outside the gene matches: 8. The CDR3: CASSPNRGPSNEQFF. In DNA form, the CDR3 reads TGCGCCAGCAGCCCGAACAGGGGGCCCTCCAATGAGCAGTTCTTC.

The rearrangement joins TRBV2 to TRBJ2-7; D is uncertain. The CDR3 sequence is 11 residues long. Trimming took off 11 bases at V and 4 bases at J, with 12 bases between the two ends. The germline gives CDR1 SNHLY, CDR2 FYNNEI. CDR3 in DNA: TGTGCCTACAGCACAGAATACGAGCAGTACTTC. Translating gives CAYSTEYEQYF.

The rearrangement links TRBV27 to TRBJ1-5, with a tentative D call TRBD1 (5 bases). CDR1 MNHEY and CDR2 SMNVEV come from the germline V gene (reference sequence). Trimming took 0 bases from V and 3 from J, leaving 12 bases between them. CDR3 size: 16 residues. This CDR3 reads CASSLSGRGLNQPQHF. The CDR3 DNA reads as TGTGCCAGCAGTTTATCGGGCCGGGGCCTCAATCAGCCCCAGCATTTT.

V is TRBV18 and J is TRBJ2-3; no reliable D call. The CDR3 consists of 11 residues. Looked up from germline, CDR1 is KGHSH and CDR2 is LQKENI. V lost 2 bases and J 4 bases, leaving 1 base between the germline ends. The CDR3 region has the DNA TGTGCCAGCTCACCATCAGATACGCAGTATTTT. Its translation: CASSPSDTQYF. The whole variable domain, remainder taken from reference TRBV18 and TRBJ2-3, is NAGVMQNPRHLVRRRGQEARLRCSPMKGHSHVYWYRQLPEEGLKFMVYLQKENIIDESGMPKERFSAEFPKEGPSILRIQQVVRGDSAAYFCASSPSDTQYFGPGTRLTVL.

V usage is TRBV4-2 and J usage is TRBJ2-3; D possibly uses TRBD1 or TRBD2 (6 bases each). Trimming removed 0 bases from V and 4 bases from J, with 11 bases in between. The CDR3 consists of 15 residues. Germline lookup yields CDR1 LGHNA and CDR2 YNFKEQ. The CDR3 spells CASSQEVGGADTQYF. The CDR3 DNA is TGTGCCAGCAGCCAAGAGGTGGGGGGCGCAGATACGCAGTATTTT.

This clone was seen only a few times. The J gene is TRBJ1-2, the V gene TRBV30, with 7 bases matching TRBD1. V lost 4 bases to trimming and J lost 5 bases; unmatched junction nucleotides: 4. The CDR3 consists of 12 residues. Germline V gene data show CDR1 as GTSNPN and CDR2 as SVGIG (reference sequence). The CDR3 coding sequence is TGTGCCTGGAACGACAGGGAGTATGGCTACACCTTC. It yields the protein CAWNDREYGYTF.

The chain employs TRBV6-6 and TRBJ1-4; 7 positions agree with TRBD1. Germline V lookup: CDR1 MNHNY, CDR2 SVGAGI (reference sequence). V lost 5 bases to trimming and J lost 7 bases; unmatched junction nucleotides: 7. CDR3 length: 14 residues. CDR3 DNA sequence: TGTGCCAGCAGTGACAGACAGGGCGCTGAAAAACTGTTTTTT. Protein sequence: CASSDRQGAEKLFF.

The CDR3 region has the DNA TGTGCCAGCAGCCCTCGGGGACTAGCGGGGGGTCCTCCGGACGAGCAGTACTTC. Encoded protein: CASSPRGLAGGPPDEQYF. The chain combines TRBV9 with TRBJ2-7; 15 nucleotides line up with TRBD2. V gave up 4 bases and J gave up 5 bases; unmatched junction bases: 13. This CDR3 contains 18 residues. The V gene's germline CDR1 is SGDLS and CDR2 YYNGEE.

This chain connects TRBV5-6 to TRBJ2-3; 12 bases are a match to TRBD2. Germline CDR1 and CDR2: SGHDT and YYEEEE. This CDR3 is built from 15 residues. V lost 4 bases and J lost 6; bases outside the gene matches: 6. The CDR3 loop is CASSILAGGSDTQYF. The DNA for the CDR3 is TGTGCCAGCAGCATACTAGCGGGGGGAAGTGATACGCAGTATTTT.